The 22 T cell receptor beta chains presented below share a single source sample, sequenced in a study of blood T cell repertoires in COVID-19. Some clones are missing from TCRdb's copy, which holds only in-frame ones; the method was immunoSEQ multiplex PCR. The top ten clones hold about 10% of a sample with 120,000 to 150,000 clones, 80% to 90% of them seen once. Source material: peripheral blood. The receptors were gathered from a man aged 55-75 years with active or convalescent COVID-19.

The genes are TRBV9 and TRBJ2-1; TRBD2 agrees at 15 bases. V gave up 3 bases and J gave up 5 bases; unmatched junction bases: 12. The length of the CDR3 is 19 residues. Per the germline V gene, CDR1 is SGDLS and CDR2 is YYNGEE. The CDR3 nucleotides are TGTGCCAGCAGCGGAGGACTAGCGGGGGGGTTGCGTTCTCACAATGAGCAGTTCTTC. Translation: CASSGGLAGGLRSHNEQFF.

The V call is TRBV5-6, the J call TRBJ1-5; possibly TRBD1 for D (6 bases). This CDR3 has 14 amino acids. V was shortened by 0 bases and J by 9 bases, with 13 bases between the two germline ends. Per the germline V gene, CDR1 is SGHDT and CDR2 is YYEEEE. CDR3: CASSLGGRGTPQHF. The CDR3 nucleotides read TGTGCCAGCAGCTTGGGGGGCAGGGGCACGCCCCAGCATTTT.

Details on this clone: Its ends do not fully match the called genes, so a read error is possible. The chain recombines TRBV9 with TRBJ2-6; 10 bases line up with TRBD1. There are 19 residues in the CDR3. Per the germline V gene, CDR1 is SGDLS and CDR2 is YYNGEE. CDR3 sequence (DNA): TGTGCCAGCAGCTTTACGACCGGGACAGGGGACTCTTGGGCCAACGTCCTGACTTTC. Amino acids: CASSFTTGTGDSWANVLTF.

The sample holds a few counts of this clone. V gene TRBV19 combines with J gene TRBJ1-5, with TRBD1 as a possible D gene (6 bases). CDR3 length: 15 residues. The V end lost 7 bases, the J end lost 0 bases, and 13 bases lay between the germline ends. Germline CDR1 LNHDA, CDR2 SQIVND (reference sequence). In nucleotides, the CDR3 is TGTGCCAGTACCCCAACAGGGCTTAGCAATCAGCCCCAGCATTTT. Its protein product is CASTPTGLSNQPQHF.

The CDR3: CASSFRLAGRETQYF. The DNA of the CDR3 is TGTGCCAGCAGTTTTCGCCTAGCGGGACGGGAGACCCAGTACTTC. The J gene is TRBJ2-5, the V gene TRBV6-2 or TRBV6-3, with 9 bases aligning to TRBD2. Germline CDR1 is MNHEY and CDR2 is SVGEGT. The CDR3 has 15 amino acids. The V gene end was trimmed by 4 bases and the J gene end by 5 bases; junction bases not matched to a gene: 8.

This chain connects TRBV5-6 to TRBJ1-4; TRBD1 is a possible D gene (5 bases). Germline lookup yields CDR1 SGHDT and CDR2 YYEEEE. V lost 1 base to trimming and J lost 6 bases, with 13 bases between them. CDR3 length: 15 residues. The CDR3 region is CASSLLGEGDEKLFF. The CDR3 DNA reads as TGTGCCAGCAGCTTGTTGGGCGAAGGGGATGAAAAACTGTTTTTT. Complete variable domain (other parts from reference TRBV5-6 and TRBJ1-4): DAGVTQSPTHLIKTRGQQVTLRCSPKSGHDTVSWYQQALGQGPQFIFQYYEEEERQRGNFPDRFSGHQFPNYSSELNVNALLLGDSALYLCASSLLGEGDEKLFFGSGTQLSVL.

V usage is TRBV6-4 and J usage is TRBJ2-3; 7 bases map to TRBD2. The CDR3 has 14 amino acids. The ends lost 2 bases at V and 1 base at J; junction bases unmatched: 0. Germline V CDR1 and CDR2: MRHNA, SNTAGT. The DNA of the CDR3 is TGTGCCAGCAGTGACACTAGCGGCACAGATACGCAGTATTTT. Its protein is CASSDTSGTDTQYF.

The chain couples TRBV6-5 to TRBJ1-4; tentatively, D is TRBD1 (5 bases). The V gene's germline CDR1 is MNHEY and CDR2 SVGAGI. The CDR3 length is 14 residues. With 2 bases removed from V and 7 bases from J, the gap between germline ends came to 11 bases. CDR3 region: CASSYGADSEKLFF. DNA of the CDR3: TGTGCCAGCAGTTACGGGGCTGATTCTGAAAAACTGTTTTTT.

This clone turned up a few times. The rearrangement links TRBV19 to TRBJ1-1; TRBD1 agrees at 7 bases. Germline V gene lookup returns CDR1 LNHDA and CDR2 SQIVND (reference sequence). The V gene end was trimmed by 3 bases and the J gene end by 7 bases; junction bases not matched to a gene: 5. There are 13 residues in the CDR3. In DNA form, the CDR3 reads TGTGCCAGTAGTATCCTTAGACAGGGTGAAGCTTTCTTT. Translating gives CASSILRQGEAFF.

The chain combines TRBV7-9 with TRBJ2-3, with 13 bases lining up with TRBD2. This CDR3 has 16 amino acids. Germline CDR1 and CDR2: SEHNR and FQNEAQ (reference sequence). The junction had 7 bases not matched to a gene; V was cut back by 4 bases and J by 6 bases. The chain's CDR3 is CASSSGLAGVGDTQYF. In DNA, the CDR3 is TGTGCCAGCAGCTCTGGACTAGCGGGAGTCGGGGATACGCAGTATTTT.

The CDR3 DNA follows: TGTGCCAGCAGGTGGGAGTACGAGCAGTACTTC. This translates into CASRWEYEQYF. The chain is built from TRBV28 and TRBJ2-7; TRBD2 is a possible D gene (5 bases). The CDR3 consists of 11 residues. Looked up from germline, CDR1 is MDHEN and CDR2 is SYDVKM. Deletions cut 6 bases from V and 4 bases from J, with 7 bases between.

This rearrangement joins TRBV7-3 to TRBJ1-2; 8 nucleotides line up with TRBD1. The CDR3 is made up of 15 amino acids. The germline gives CDR1 SGHTA, CDR2 FQGTGA. The V gene end was trimmed by 5 bases and the J gene end by 4 bases; junction bases not matched to a gene: 9. As DNA, the CDR3 is TGTGCCAGCAGCCCCCAGCCCGGGACAGGCTATGGCTACACCTTC. Translated, it gives CASSPQPGTGYGYTF.

J is TRBJ1-2 and V is TRBV10-3, with D perhaps matching TRBD1 (5 bases). The CDR3 length is 13 residues. V dropped 3 bases and J dropped 8 bases, with 13 bases sitting between them. The germline V gene has CDR1 ENHRY and CDR2 SYGVKD. CDR3 loop: CAISDLQGRGYTF. CDR3 DNA sequence: TGTGCCATCAGTGATCTTCAGGGTAGGGGCTACACCTTC.

The rearrangement joins TRBV11-3 to TRBJ2-1; 8 nucleotides align to TRBD2. This CDR3 spans 15 amino acids. Unmatched junction bases numbered 10, after V lost 5 bases and J lost 7 bases. Germline CDR1 is SGHNT and CDR2 is YENEEA. Here the CDR3 reads CASSPGGGRRNEQFF. In DNA form, the CDR3 reads TGTGCCAGCAGCCCGGGAGGCGGGAGGAGAAATGAGCAGTTCTTC.

V is TRBV10-3 and J is TRBJ2-7; D may be TRBD2 (5 bases). Germline V gives CDR1 ENHRY, CDR2 SYGVKD. This CDR3 is built from 16 residues. Trimming removed 3 bases from V and 2 bases from J, with 17 bases in between. CDR3 sequence: CAISDDPGYRAYEQYF. The CDR3 nucleotides are TGTGCCATCAGTGACGACCCGGGGTATAGGGCCTACGAGCAGTACTTC.

The chain recombines TRBV5-6 with TRBJ2-1; D is possibly TRBD2 (5 bases). The CDR3 totals 15 residues. V was shortened by 0 bases and J by 2 bases, with 9 bases between the two germline ends. Germline lookup yields CDR1 SGHDT and CDR2 YYEEEE. The CDR3 is CASSLVERPYNEQFF. In DNA, the CDR3 is TGTGCCAGCAGCTTGGTGGAGCGGCCCTACAATGAGCAGTTCTTC.

The rearrangement joins TRBV18 to TRBJ2-3; D not resolved. The CDR3 totals 11 residues. V was cut by 8 bases and J by 5 bases, with 8 bases left in between. Looked up from germline, CDR1 is KGHSH and CDR2 is LQKENI. The CDR3 DNA sequence: TGTGCCAGCCTAAAATTAGATACGCAGTATTTT. Residues: CASLKLDTQYF.

The chain recombines TRBV10-3 with TRBJ2-1, with 8 bases that match TRBD2. Germline V CDR1 and CDR2: ENHRY, SYGVKD. The CDR3 has 12 amino acids. The J segment lost 10 bases and the V segment lost 11 bases, leaving 10 bases of the junction unmatched. CDR3 loop: CAAGRTSLEQFF. The CDR3 coding sequence is TGTGCCGCAGGTAGGACTAGCCTCGAGCAGTTCTTC.

This chain joins TRBV28 and TRBJ2-1, with D perhaps matching TRBD1 (6 bases). Germline CDR1 MDHEN, CDR2 SYDVKM. There are 11 residues in the CDR3. V was trimmed by 6 bases and J by 10 bases, leaving 10 bases between them. Written as DNA, the CDR3 is TGTGCCAGCAGCCGCGGACAGGAGCAGTTCTTC. This codes for CASSRGQEQFF.

The chain uses TRBV3-1 (or the pseudogene TRBV3-2) and TRBJ2-1; 11 bases line up with TRBD2. The germline CDR1 and CDR2 sequences are LGHDT and YNNKEL (reference sequence). CDR3 length: 16 amino acids. The J segment lost 6 bases and the V segment lost 3 bases, leaving 7 bases of the junction unmatched. CDR3 region: CASSQVGSGRANEQFF. CDR3 coding DNA: TGTGCCAGCAGCCAGGTGGGTAGCGGGAGGGCCAATGAGCAGTTCTTC.

Concerning this clone itself: The sample holds other DNA sequences that translate to the same CDR3. The chain couples TRBV6-5 to TRBJ2-1, with 8 bases lining up with TRBD1. V was clipped by 6 bases and J by 1 base; unmatched bases: 5. CDR1 and CDR2 (germline): MNHEY, SVGAGI. This CDR3 has 15 amino acids. CDR3 sequence (DNA): TGTGCCAGCAGACCTGACAGGGGTTCCTACAATGAGCAGTTCTTC. Amino acid sequence: CASRPDRGSYNEQFF.

Here the CDR3 DNA reads TGTGCCAGTAGTCCCGAGGGGGTTGCCGGCGACGAGCAGTACTTC. It translates to CASSPEGVAGDEQYF. V usage is TRBV19 and J usage is TRBJ2-7, with D possibly being TRBD1 (6 bases). CDR1 is LNHDA and CDR2 is SQIVND in the germline V gene (reference sequence). Trimming left V 5 bases short and J 5 bases short, with 19 bases between. This CDR3 spans 15 amino acids. Full variable domain (remainder filled in from reference TRBV19 and TRBJ2-7): DGGITQSPKYLFRKEGQNVTLSCEQNLNHDAMYWYRQDPGQGLRLIYYSQIVNDFQKGDIAEGYSVSREKKESFPLTVTSAQKNPTAFYLCASSPEGVAGDEQYFGPGTRLTVT.